The clone carrying this TCR beta chain has only one observation. The protocol was immunoSEQ multiplex PCR, while the TCRdb copy is restricted to in-frame clones and leaves out a portion. The sample yields around 80,000 clones, about 83% seen once. These data come from a study of blood T cell repertoires in COVID-19. Germline CDR1 and CDR2: SGHRS and YFSETQ. The CDR3 loop spans 14 amino acids. With 0 bases clipped from V and 5 bases from J, the junction kept 1 base outside the gene matches. The sequence was obtained from an elderly woman with acute or convalescent COVID-19. The genes are TRBV5-1 and TRBJ2-1, with 8 bases matching TRBD2. The sequencing sample was made of peripheral blood. Written as DNA, the CDR3 is TGCGCCAGCAGCTTGGGCGGGAGGCACAATGAGCAGTTCTTC. The encoded protein is CASSLGGRHNEQFF.